This entry is about one T cell receptor (beta chain). Here immunoSEQ multiplex PCR was the method, and the copy in TCRdb shows in-frame clones only, minus some. The sample lists about 89,000 clones, more than 80% occurring once. This sample is drawn from a study of preoperative IRX-2 immunotherapy in early breast cancer. The treatment here: preoperative locoregional IRX-2 cytokine immunotherapy. Preoperative locoregional IRX-2 cytokine immunotherapy was tested in the phase Ib source study. Germline V gives CDR1 GTSNPN, CDR2 SVGIG (reference sequence). The CDR3 runs 13 residues. Trimming stripped 2 bases from V and 4 bases from J, with 9 bases between.

This clonotype was sampled from a human donor with breast cancer. The rearrangement uses TRBV30 and TRBJ1-5; no firm D call. Sequences were derived from tumor tissue, sampled after IRX-2 immunotherapy. In DNA, the CDR3 is TGTGCCTGGAGTTCTACGTCGAATCAGCCCCAGCATTTT. Translating it yields CAWSSTSNQPQHF.